This T cell receptor beta chain was identified during a study of CD8 T cells in Susac syndrome. About the study: Within the group of sequenced Susac syndrome patients, roughly 6 had active disease and about 8 were in remission. Blood was drawn from Susac syndrome patients while they were therapy-naive, on corticosteroids, or on intravenous immunoglobulin alone.

This CDR3 has 17 residues. Germline-derived CDR1 and CDR2 are SEHNR and FQNEAQ (reference sequence). Trimming took off 2 bases at V and 2 bases at J, with 17 bases between the two ends. It was with random hexamers that about 0.45 to 1 ug RNA was reverse transcribed. Amplification of TCR beta CDR3 used immunoSEQ multiplex PCR across 54 Vbeta and 13 Jbeta. Each CDR3 protein is one row after TCRdb ran MiXCR on the immunoSEQ multiplex PCR reads. This table holds approximately 190,000 distinct CDR3 sequences, approximately 95% found once. The chain is built from TRBV7-9 and TRBJ2-3, with a tentative D call TRBD1 (6 bases). Sequencing was carried out using CD8+ T cells from PBMCs. The sequence came from a human donor with Susac syndrome. The CDR3 here is CASSLSGGLTYTDTQYF. In DNA form, the CDR3 reads TGTGCCAGCAGCTTAAGTGGGGGCCTAACCTACACAGATACGCAGTATTTT.